These T cell receptor beta chains were read from a single sample in a study of OX40 agonist ivuxolimab in advanced cancers. The table came from immunoSEQ multiplex PCR; TCRdb's copy has only in-frame clones and leaves some out. This table has roughly 80,000 clones, approximately 91% appearing once. The source material was CD4+ or CD8+ T cells sorted from blood, sampled in a trial of the OX40 agonist ivuxolimab. Every receptor here comes from an adult with an advanced solid tumor such as melanoma, head and neck, liver or kidney cancer. Both conserved end residues are part of each CDR3. D genes are given only for firm matches. Expanded clones get a size class; other rows say once, few or many, or leave the size out.

j_call,clone_size,cdr3_length,d_call,v_call,cdr3_aa,cdr3_nt
TRBJ1-4,-,13,-,TRBV9,CASSVDLGEKLFF,TGTGCCAGCAGCGTTGACCTCGGAGAAAAACTGTTTTTT
TRBJ2-5,-,15,TRBD2,TRBV18,CASSPGLAGEETQYF,TGTGCCAGCTCACCAGGTCTAGCGGGAGAAGAGACCCAGTACTTC
TRBJ2-1,-,13,-,TRBV2,CASSEGPAQKQFF,TGTGCCAGCAGTGAAGGTCCGGCCCAAAAGCAGTTCTTC
TRBJ2-7,-,12,-,TRBV27,CASSRRGYEQYF,TGTGCCAGCAGTCGGCGGGGCTACGAGCAGTACTTC
TRBJ2-1,-,16,-,TRBV14,CASSNGLSYPSNEQFF,TGTGCCAGCAGCAATGGGCTCTCATATCCCTCCAATGAGCAGTTCTTC
TRBJ1-4,-,14,-,TRBV30,CAWNKQGSDEKLFF,TGTGCCTGGAATAAACAGGGAAGTGATGAAAAACTGTTTTTT
TRBJ2-7,once,15,-,TRBV7-9,CASTRGEGASYEQYF,TGTGCCAGCACCCGGGGGGAGGGGGCTTCCTACGAGCAGTACTTC
TRBJ1-2,-,11,-,TRBV28,CASSDYYGYTF,TGTGCCAGCAGCGACTACTATGGCTACACCTTC
TRBJ2-7,-,17,-,TRBV13,CASSLRFKGSGSREQYF,TGTGCCAGCAGCTTACGGTTCAAGGGAAGCGGTTCCCGCGAGCAGTACTTC
TRBJ1-3,-,14,-,TRBV7-9,CASSLTRSGNTIYF,TGTGCCAGCAGTCTCACTCGCTCTGGAAACACCATATATTTT
TRBJ2-1,-,17,TRBD2,TRBV18,CASSPMGLADSYNEQFF,TGTGCCAGCTCACCCATGGGACTAGCGGACTCCTACAATGAGCAGTTCTTC
TRBJ2-5,-,14,TRBD1,TRBV6-1,CASSERGGGETQYF,TGTGCCAGCAGTGAACGAGGGGGCGGAGAGACCCAGTACTTC
TRBJ1-5,-,19,-,TRBV7-5,CARSLDRGLQGVNNQPQHF,TGTGCCAGAAGCTTAGATAGGGGCCTGCAGGGGGTAAACAATCAGCCCCAGCATTTT
TRBJ2-1,-,14,-,TRBV2,CASTTDSSYNEQFF,TGTGCCAGCACCACAGATAGCTCCTACAATGAGCAGTTCTTC
TRBJ2-7,-,13,-,TRBV30,CAWRSGPAYEQYF,TGTGCCTGGAGAAGCGGGCCGGCCTACGAGCAGTACTTC
TRBJ2-3,once,17,-,TRBV5-6,CASSLTSGFPSVDTQYF,TGTGCCAGCAGCTTGACGTCAGGGTTCCCCTCTGTGGATACGCAGTATTTT
TRBJ2-3,once,14,-,TRBV7-3,CASSEQGSTDTQYF,TGTGCCAGCAGCGAACAGGGCTCCACAGATACGCAGTATTTT
TRBJ2-2,-,13,-,TRBV6-5,CASSPRATGELFF,TGTGCCAGCAGTCCCCGAGCGACCGGGGAGCTGTTTTTT
TRBJ2-5,-,14,-,TRBV9,CASSVGPNQETQYF,TGTGCCAGCAGCGTAGGTCCGAACCAAGAGACCCAGTACTTC
TRBJ2-2,-,13,-,TRBV2,CASRLDRPGELFF,TGTGCCAGCAGACTCGACAGGCCCGGGGAGCTGTTTTTT
TRBJ2-2,-,16,TRBD2,TRBV5-1,CASSWGLAVGTGELFF,TGCGCCAGCAGCTGGGGACTAGCGGTGGGCACCGGGGAGCTGTTTTTT
TRBJ2-7,-,18,-,TRBV5-6,CASSLAELGRGPSYEQYF,TGTGCCAGCAGCTTGGCGGAGTTAGGCCGCGGCCCCTCTTACGAGCAGTACTTC
TRBJ2-7,-,13,-,TRBV4-3,CASSQKLALEQYF,TGCGCCAGCAGCCAAAAGCTAGCGCTTGAGCAGTACTTC
TRBJ1-2,-,14,-,TRBV5-1,CASSGSGTDYGYTF,TGCGCCAGCAGCGGATCCGGGACGGACTATGGCTACACCTTC
TRBJ2-1,once,15,TRBD2,TRBV27,CASKPLTGGPREQFF,TGTGCCAGCAAACCTCTTACGGGAGGCCCCAGGGAGCAGTTCTTC
TRBJ1-5,-,13,-,TRBV28,CASSLRGYQPQHF,TGTGCCAGCAGTTTGAGGGGGTATCAGCCCCAGCATTTT
TRBJ2-6,-,15,-,TRBV6-5,CASSNLQTGANVLTF,TGTGCCAGCAGCAATCTGCAGACTGGGGCCAACGTCCTGACTTTC
TRBJ2-7,once,15,-,TRBV28,CASSPPTGLSYEQYF,TGTGCCAGCAGTCCCCCCACAGGGCTCTCCTACGAGCAGTACTTC
TRBJ1-1,-,13,-,TRBV5-4,CASSRQLNTEAFF,TGTGCCAGCAGCAGACAGTTGAACACTGAAGCTTTCTTT
TRBJ2-1,-,16,TRBD2,TRBV7-3,CARGSTSVNLYNEQFF,TGTGCCAGGGGGTCGACTAGCGTGAATCTCTACAATGAGCAGTTCTTC
TRBJ2-7,-,11,-,TRBV20-1,CSAWDFSEQYF,TGCAGTGCTTGGGACTTCTCCGAGCAGTACTTC
TRBJ2-5,once,16,TRBD2,TRBV14,CASSLPWGLGEETQYF,TGTGCCAGCAGCCTACCCTGGGGACTAGGGGAGGAGACCCAGTACTTC
TRBJ2-5,-,15,TRBD2,TRBV7-9,CASSPGGQMGETQYF,TGTGCCAGCAGTCCGGGGGGGCAGATGGGAGAGACCCAGTACTTC
TRBJ2-7,-,17,TRBD2,TRBV4-2,CASSHDSGTSVSYEQYF,TGTGCCAGCAGCCACGACTCCGGGACTAGCGTCTCCTACGAGCAGTACTTC
TRBJ1-1,few,13,-,TRBV28,CASISGTGWVAFF,TGTGCCAGCATCTCGGGTACAGGGTGGGTTGCTTTCTTT
TRBJ2-7,-,15,TRBD1,TRBV5-1,CASRSPGTGMYEQYF,TGCGCCAGCAGATCCCCCGGGACAGGGATGTACGAGCAGTACTTC
TRBJ2-1,once,16,TRBD2,TRBV18,CASSRGLAGSYNEQFF,TGTGCCAGCTCAAGGGGACTAGCGGGCTCCTACAATGAGCAGTTCTTC
TRBJ1-2,-,15,TRBD1,TRBV28,CASSVSGQGGYGYTF,TGTGCCAGCAGTGTTTCCGGACAGGGAGGCTATGGCTACACCTTC
TRBJ2-1,-,11,TRBD2,TRBV20-1,CSAKREYEQFF,TGCAGTGCTAAGCGGGAGTATGAGCAGTTCTTC
TRBJ2-6,-,19,-,TRBV21-1,CASPKSHRAKCSGANVLTF,TGTGCCAGCCCAAAGTCCCACAGAGCCAAATGCTCTGGGGCCAACGTCCTGACTTTC
TRBJ1-1,-,13,-,TRBV7-2,CASSDGLNTEAFF,TGTGCCAGCAGTGATGGGCTAAACACTGAAGCTTTCTTT
TRBJ2-3,-,11,-,TRBV6-1,CASSRTDTQYF,TGTGCCAGCAGTCGCACAGATACGCAGTATTTT
TRBJ1-5,-,15,TRBD1,TRBV18,CASSPLTGSSQPQHF,TGTGCCAGCTCACCTTTGACAGGGAGTAGCCAGCCCCAGCATTTT
TRBJ2-3,-,12,-,TRBV30,CAWSATTDTQYF,TGTGCCTGGAGTGCAACGACAGATACGCAGTATTTT
TRBJ1-2,few,13,-,TRBV6-5,CASGGTDLVGYTF,TGTGCCAGCGGCGGGACGGATTTAGTAGGCTACACCTTC
TRBJ1-1,-,16,-,TRBV5-5,CASIAVGRERNTEAFF,TGTGCCAGCATCGCCGTGGGGAGGGAACGAAACACTGAAGCTTTCTTT
TRBJ1-5,-,16,-,TRBV6-6,CASSSTRASSNQPQHF,TGTGCCAGCAGTTCCACGCGAGCCAGTAGCAATCAGCCCCAGCATTTT
TRBJ1-2,-,15,-,TRBV5-1,CASSLEAGSIYGYTF,TGCGCCAGCAGCTTGGAGGCAGGGTCTATCTATGGCTACACCTTC